One and the same sample provided the 19 T cell receptor beta chains below, sequenced in a study of T cell responses to AZD1222 COVID-19 vaccine. Produced via immunoSEQ multiplex PCR; TCRdb's table is partial and in-frame only. The table records 150,000 to 200,000 clones, 92% of them present only once. The sample consisted of peripheral blood, taken 28 days after the second AZD1222 dose. The source is an adult who received the AZD1222 COVID-19 vaccine.

V gene TRBV9 combines with J gene TRBJ2-1, with D uncertain. Germline assignment: CDR1 SGDLS and CDR2 YYNGEE. This CDR3 has 11 amino acids. Deletions cut 4 bases from V and 8 bases from J, with 7 bases between. The CDR3 DNA sequence: TGTGCCAGCAGCAGAAGTGATGAGCAGTTCTTC. It codes for CASSRSDEQFF.

This chain uses TRBV5-1 with TRBJ1-1; maybe TRBD1 (5 bases). The CDR3 spans 15 residues. V gave up 1 base and J gave up 1 base, with 11 bases separating them. Germline CDR1 reads SGHRS; CDR2 reads YFSETQ. CDR3 bases: TGCGCCAGCAGCTTGACCGACAGCGCGAACACTGAAGCTTTCTTT. As protein: CASSLTDSANTEAFF.

The V gene is TRBV5-1, the J gene TRBJ2-5; D ambiguous. V lost 0 bases, J lost 5 bases, and 2 bases lay in between. Germline assignment: CDR1 SGHRS and CDR2 YFSETQ. The CDR3 is 11 residues long. CDR3 bases: TGCGCCAGCAGCTTGGATGAGACCCAGTACTTC. It yields the protein CASSLDETQYF.

The V gene is TRBV7-6, the J gene TRBJ2-5, with TRBD2 identical over 7 bases. The V segment lost 4 bases and the J segment 1 base; nucleotides outside the gene matches: 3. The CDR3 loop spans 14 amino acids. Per the germline V gene, CDR1 is SGHVS and CDR2 is FNYEAQ. CDR3 residues: CASSYLAAQETQYF. The DNA for the CDR3 is TGTGCCAGCAGCTACCTAGCGGCCCAAGAGACCCAGTACTTC.

With regard to this clone: Other nucleotide sequences from this sample produce the same CDR3. V is TRBV20-1 and J is TRBJ2-7; the D is unclear. The germline V and J ends were trimmed by 3 bases and 3 bases, with 6 bases remaining between them. The CDR3 runs to 11 residues. The V gene's germline CDR1 is DFQATT and CDR2 SNEGSKA (reference sequence). The CDR3 sequence is CSARDLYEQYF. The CDR3 DNA is TGCAGTGCTAGGGACCTCTACGAGCAGTACTTC.

V gene TRBV6-5 combines with J gene TRBJ2-5; 8 positions match TRBD2. The CDR3 is 15 amino acids. V was pared by 2 bases and J by 5 bases, with 7 bases of the junction left unmatched. Germline V lookup: CDR1 MNHEY, CDR2 SVGAGI. In DNA, the CDR3 is TGTGCCAGCAGTTACGCAGCGGGGGCGGGGGAGACCCAGTACTTC. Residues: CASSYAAGAGETQYF.

This chain connects TRBV2 to TRBJ1-3; D remains unclear. Germline values: CDR1 SNHLY, CDR2 FYNNEI. The CDR3 runs to 14 residues. Trimming left V 5 bases short and J 0 bases short, with 8 bases between. CDR3 DNA: TGTGCCAGCAGTACCACCTTCTCTGGAAACACCATATATTTT. Translation: CASSTTFSGNTIYF.

This clone turned up a few times. The V call is TRBV30, the J call TRBJ1-2; 7 bases line up with TRBD1. Germline CDR1 GTSNPN, CDR2 SVGIG (reference sequence). J was trimmed by 3 bases and V by 0 bases; bases with no gene match: 1. The CDR3 runs 13 residues. CDR3 loop: CAWSVGGDYGYTF. The CDR3 DNA sequence: TGTGCCTGGAGTGTAGGGGGCGACTATGGCTACACCTTC.

The chain couples TRBV29-1 to TRBJ2-5; TRBD2 is a possible D gene (6 bases). The CDR3 has 13 residues. CDR1 and CDR2 from the germline V gene are SQVTM and ANQGSEA. Trimming cost V 6 bases and J 4 bases, with 15 bases left between them. The CDR3 nucleotides are TGCAGCGTAGCGGGCCGTATGACAGAGACCCAGTACTTC. It yields the protein CSVAGRMTETQYF.

Only one count was recorded for this clone. The CDR3 here is CATVQYRGATEAFF. CDR3 sequence (DNA): TGTGCCACCGTACAATACAGGGGTGCGACTGAAGCTTTCTTT. The chain is built from TRBV19 and TRBJ1-1; TRBD1 aligns across 7 bases. The V gene's germline CDR1 is LNHDA and CDR2 SQIVND (reference sequence). V gave up 10 bases and J gave up 5 bases; unmatched junction bases: 13. This CDR3 region has 14 residues.

This chain links TRBV29-1 with TRBJ1-6; D might be TRBD1 (5 bases). CDR3 size: 13 residues. Per the germline V gene, CDR1 is SQVTM and CDR2 is ANQGSEA. Between the trimmed V and J ends, which lost 7 bases and 9 bases, there was a span of 16 bases. CDR3 nucleotide sequence: TGCAGCGCCAGTCAAGGGGATGGTTCACCCCTCCACTTT. Residues: CSASQGDGSPLHF. The variable domain in full, completed from reference TRBV29-1 and TRBJ1-6, reads SAVISQKPSRDICQRGTSLTIQCQVDSQVTMMFWYRQQPGQSLTLIATANQGSEATYESGFVIDKFPISRPNLTFSTLTVSNMSPEDSSIYLCSASQGDGSPLHFGNGTRLTVT.

Of note for this clone: Germline is not matched at one junction end, which may reflect a read error. The chain recombines TRBV2 with TRBJ2-4; D may match TRBD1 or TRBD2 (5 bases each). Per the germline V gene, CDR1 is SNHLY and CDR2 is FYNNEI. CDR3 length: 15 amino acids. The CDR3 DNA reads as TGTGCCAGCAGGGAAGGGGACGGGGCCAAAAACATTCAGTACTTC. Encoded protein: CASREGDGAKNIQYF.

V gene TRBV3-1 (or the pseudogene TRBV3-2) combines with J gene TRBJ1-5, with D perhaps TRBD1 (5 bases). The V gene's germline CDR1 is LGHDT and CDR2 YNNKEL (reference sequence). CDR3 length: 14 amino acids. With 2 bases removed from V and 1 base from J, the gap between germline ends came to 6 bases. The CDR3 DNA reads as TGTGCCAGCAGCCAACGGGACAGCAATCAGCCCCAGCATTTT. Its translation: CASSQRDSNQPQHF.

The CDR3 is CASSLGGRGLTEAFF. CDR3 sequence (DNA): TGTGCCAGCAGCTTAGGCGGCAGGGGGCTCACTGAAGCTTTCTTT. This rearrangement joins TRBV7-2 to TRBJ1-1; 8 bases are shared with TRBD1. The CDR3 spans 15 residues. The V segment lost 1 base and the J segment 4 bases; nucleotides outside the gene matches: 5. Germline V gives CDR1 SGHTA, CDR2 FQGNSA. The full variable domain, in which reference TRBV7-2 and TRBJ1-1 provide the parts outside the CDR3, is GAGVSQSPSNKVTEKGKDVELRCDPISGHTALYWYRQSLGQGLEFLIYFQGNSAPDKSGLPSDRFSAERTGGSVSTLTIQRTQQEDSAVYLCASSLGGRGLTEAFFGQGTRLTVV.

This clone has only one observation. This chain's CDR3 is CASSDRASTEAFF. CDR3 nucleotide sequence: TGTGCCAGCTCAGACAGGGCGAGTACTGAAGCTTTCTTT. The chain links TRBV28 to TRBJ1-1; 7 bases fit TRBD1. Germline V CDR1 and CDR2: MDHEN, SYDVKM. Germline trimming cut 8 bases from V and 5 bases from J; bases unmatched to any gene: 8. This CDR3 comprises 13 residues.

This clone has just one count. This chain joins TRBV4-1 and TRBJ1-5; D perhaps matches TRBD1 (5 bases). Germline V gene sequence: CDR1 MGHRA, CDR2 YSYEKL. With 0 bases removed from V and 7 bases from J, the gap between germline ends came to 7 bases. The CDR3 covers 13 residues. The CDR3 bases are TGCGCCAGCAGCCAAGATCAGGGCCAGCCCCAGCATTTT. It specifies CASSQDQGQPQHF.

This chain links TRBV19 with TRBJ1-5, with TRBD1 as a possible D gene (5 bases). Germline CDR1 is LNHDA and CDR2 is SQIVND (reference sequence). V was clipped by 3 bases and J by 0 bases, with 18 bases between them. The CDR3 length is 18 residues. This CDR3 reads CASSIGAGRWASNQPQHF. The CDR3 DNA reads TGTGCCAGTAGTATCGGGGCAGGGAGATGGGCTAGCAATCAGCCCCAGCATTTT. Drawing the rest from reference TRBV19 and TRBJ1-5, the complete variable domain is DGGITQSPKYLFRKEGQNVTLSCEQNLNHDAMYWYRQDPGQGLRLIYYSQIVNDFQKGDIAEGYSVSREKKESFPLTVTSAQKNPTAFYLCASSIGAGRWASNQPQHFGDGTRLSIL.

The chain has TRBV4-3 and TRBJ1-3; D unresolved. The CDR3 consists of 17 residues. Germline CDR1 reads LGHNA; CDR2 reads YSLEER. V shed 0 bases and J shed 2 bases, with 14 bases lying between them. The CDR3, as DNA: TGCGCCAGCAGCCAAGATGGGGTAGGCGGGGCTGGAAACACCATATATTTT. Its translation: CASSQDGVGGAGNTIYF.

This clone came up a few times. The rearrangement uses TRBV7-9 and TRBJ1-2, with D possibly TRBD1 on 5 matching bases. Trimming stripped 3 bases from V and 2 bases from J, with 16 bases between. The CDR3 sequence is 16 residues long. Germline V lookup: CDR1 SEHNR, CDR2 FQNEAQ (reference sequence). The CDR3: CASSFGGLQANYGYTF. CDR3 nucleotides: TGTGCCAGCAGCTTCGGGGGGTTACAAGCGAACTATGGCTACACCTTC.